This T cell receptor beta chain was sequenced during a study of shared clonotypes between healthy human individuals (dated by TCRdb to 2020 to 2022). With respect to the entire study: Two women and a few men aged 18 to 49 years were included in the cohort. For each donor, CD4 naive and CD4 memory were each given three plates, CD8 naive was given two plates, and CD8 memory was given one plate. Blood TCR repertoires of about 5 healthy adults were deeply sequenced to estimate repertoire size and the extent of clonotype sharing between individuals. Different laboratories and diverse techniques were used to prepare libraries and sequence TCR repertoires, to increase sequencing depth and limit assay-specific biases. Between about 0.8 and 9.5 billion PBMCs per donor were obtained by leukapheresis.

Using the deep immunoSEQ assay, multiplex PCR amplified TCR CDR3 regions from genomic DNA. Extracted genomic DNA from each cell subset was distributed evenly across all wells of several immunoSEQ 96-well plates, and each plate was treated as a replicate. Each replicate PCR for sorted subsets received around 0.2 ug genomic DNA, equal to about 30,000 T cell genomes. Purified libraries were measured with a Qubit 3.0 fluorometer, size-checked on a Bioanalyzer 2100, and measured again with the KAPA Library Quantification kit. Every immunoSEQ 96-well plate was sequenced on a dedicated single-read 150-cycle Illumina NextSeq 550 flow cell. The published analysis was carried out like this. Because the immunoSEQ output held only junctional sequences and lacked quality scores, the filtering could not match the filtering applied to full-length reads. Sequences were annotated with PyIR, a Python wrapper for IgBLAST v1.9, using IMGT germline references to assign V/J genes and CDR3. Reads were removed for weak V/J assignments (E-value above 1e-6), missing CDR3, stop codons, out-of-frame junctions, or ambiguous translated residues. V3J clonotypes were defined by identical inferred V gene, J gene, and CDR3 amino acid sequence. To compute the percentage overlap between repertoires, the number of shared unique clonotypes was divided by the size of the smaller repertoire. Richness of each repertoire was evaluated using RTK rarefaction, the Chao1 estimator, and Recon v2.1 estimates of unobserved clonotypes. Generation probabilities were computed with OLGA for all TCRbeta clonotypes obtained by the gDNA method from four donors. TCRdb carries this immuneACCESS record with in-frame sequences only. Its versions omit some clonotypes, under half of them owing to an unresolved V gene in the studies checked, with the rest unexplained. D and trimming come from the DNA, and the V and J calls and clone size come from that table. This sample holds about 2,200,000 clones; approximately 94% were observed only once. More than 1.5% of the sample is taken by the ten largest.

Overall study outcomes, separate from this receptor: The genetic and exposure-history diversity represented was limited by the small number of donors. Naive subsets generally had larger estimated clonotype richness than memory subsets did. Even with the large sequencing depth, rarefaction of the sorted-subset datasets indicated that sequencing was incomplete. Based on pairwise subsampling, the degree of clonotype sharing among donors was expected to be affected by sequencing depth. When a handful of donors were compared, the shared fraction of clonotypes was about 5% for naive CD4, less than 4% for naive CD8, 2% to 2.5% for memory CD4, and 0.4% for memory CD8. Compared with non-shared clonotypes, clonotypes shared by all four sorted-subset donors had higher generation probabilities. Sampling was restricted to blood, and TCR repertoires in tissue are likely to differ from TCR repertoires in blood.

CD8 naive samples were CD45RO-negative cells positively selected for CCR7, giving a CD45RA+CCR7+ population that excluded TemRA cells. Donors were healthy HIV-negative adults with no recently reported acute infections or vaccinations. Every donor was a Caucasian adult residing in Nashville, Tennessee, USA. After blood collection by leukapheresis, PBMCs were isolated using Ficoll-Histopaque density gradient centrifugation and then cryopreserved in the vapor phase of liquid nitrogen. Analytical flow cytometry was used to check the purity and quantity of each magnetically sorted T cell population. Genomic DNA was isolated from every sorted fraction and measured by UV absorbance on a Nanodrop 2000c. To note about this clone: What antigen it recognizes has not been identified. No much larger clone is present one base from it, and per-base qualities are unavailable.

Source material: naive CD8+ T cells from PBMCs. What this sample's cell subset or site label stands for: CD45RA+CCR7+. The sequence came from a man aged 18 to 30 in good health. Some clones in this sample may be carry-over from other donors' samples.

CDR3 loop: CASSLLRAEEQFF. The nucleotide sequence is given as TGTGCCAGCAGTCTGTTGCGGGCGGAGGAGCAGTTCTTC. This receptor chain uses TRBV27 and TRBJ2-1; D gene: possibly TRBD2, on 5 matching bases. Relative to germline, V is 5 bases shorter and J is 10 bases shorter, with 15 bases between their ends. Looking up the germline V gene (reference sequence) yields CDR1 MNHEY and CDR2 SMNVEV. CDR3 length: 13 amino acids, cysteine to phenylalanine. Of all the DNA, just the CDR3 is kept, 39 bases in frame from base 1.